This T cell receptor (beta chain) was sequenced in a study of molecular identifiers for immune sequencing clone quantification. TCRdb re-analysed the PCR reads in MiXCR, keeping a single row per CDR3 protein. The profile shows over 300,000 distinct CDR3 sequences, roughly 24% of them singletons. This clonotype was detected ten times or more. The sequenced material came from naive CD8+ T cells from blood, with Jurkat cell RNA spiked in. Subset here: FACS-sorted CD8+CD4-CCR7+CD45RA+ naive T cells. The receptor was derived from a human donor in good health. Some libraries in this study had Jurkat cell RNA spiked in.

The CDR3 DNA sequence: TGTGCCAGCAGCTTAGTAGGTCCGGTTGCAGATACGCAGTATTTT. This gives the protein CASSLVGPVADTQYF. V and J are TRBV11-2 and TRBJ2-3; D ambiguous. The V and J ends lost 1 base and 4 bases respectively, with 12 bases between them. The CDR3 sequence is 15 residues long. Germline values: CDR1 SGHAT, CDR2 FQNNGV. Full variable domain (missing parts from reference TRBV11-2 and TRBJ2-3): EAGVAQSPRYKIIEKRQSVAFWCNPISGHATLYWYQQILGQGPKLLIQFQNNGVVDDSQLPKDRFSAERLKGVDSTLKIQPAKLEDSAVYLCASSLVGPVADTQYFGPGTRLTVL.